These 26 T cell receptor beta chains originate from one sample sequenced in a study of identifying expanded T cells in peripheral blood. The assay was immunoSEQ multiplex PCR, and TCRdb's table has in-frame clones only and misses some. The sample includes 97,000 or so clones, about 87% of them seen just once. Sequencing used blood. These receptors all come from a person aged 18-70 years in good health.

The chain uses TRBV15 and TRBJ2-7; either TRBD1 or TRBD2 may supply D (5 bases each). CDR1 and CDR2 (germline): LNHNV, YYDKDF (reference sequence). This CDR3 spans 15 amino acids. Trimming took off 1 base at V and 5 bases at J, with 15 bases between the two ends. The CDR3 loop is CATSRVSGGVDEQYF. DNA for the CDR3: TGTGCCACCAGCAGAGTGTCTGGGGGAGTCGACGAGCAGTACTTC.

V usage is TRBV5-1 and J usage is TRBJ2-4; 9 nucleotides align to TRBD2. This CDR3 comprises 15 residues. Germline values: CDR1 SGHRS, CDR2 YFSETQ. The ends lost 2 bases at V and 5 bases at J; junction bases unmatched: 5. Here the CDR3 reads CASSFSGGYQNIQYF. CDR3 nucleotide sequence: TGCGCCAGCAGCTTTAGCGGGGGCTATCAAAACATTCAGTACTTC. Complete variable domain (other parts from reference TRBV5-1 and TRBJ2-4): KAGVTQTPRYLIKTRGQQVTLSCSPISGHRSVSWYQQTPGQGLQFLFEYFSETQRNKGNFPGRFSGRQFSNSRSEMNVSTLELGDSALYLCASSFSGGYQNIQYFGAGTRLSVL.

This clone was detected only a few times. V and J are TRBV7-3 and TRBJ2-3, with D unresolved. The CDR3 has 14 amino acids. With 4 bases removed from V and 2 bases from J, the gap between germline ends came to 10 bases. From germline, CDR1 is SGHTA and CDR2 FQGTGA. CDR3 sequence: CASSSRASTDTQYF. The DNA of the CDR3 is TGTGCCAGCAGCTCTAGGGCCTCCACAGATACGCAGTATTTT.

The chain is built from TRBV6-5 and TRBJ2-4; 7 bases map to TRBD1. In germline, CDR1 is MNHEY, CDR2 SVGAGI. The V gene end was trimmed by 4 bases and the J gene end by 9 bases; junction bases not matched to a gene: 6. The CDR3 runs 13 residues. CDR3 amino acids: CASSFRQGSIQYF. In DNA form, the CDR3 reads TGTGCCAGCAGTTTTAGACAGGGAAGCATTCAGTACTTC.

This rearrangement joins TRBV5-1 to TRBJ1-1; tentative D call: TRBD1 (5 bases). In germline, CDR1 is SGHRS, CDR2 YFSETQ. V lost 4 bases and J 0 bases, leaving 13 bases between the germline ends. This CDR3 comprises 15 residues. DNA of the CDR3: TGCGCCAGCAGCCCAGGGACGAGTATGAACACTGAAGCTTTCTTT. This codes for CASSPGTSMNTEAFF.

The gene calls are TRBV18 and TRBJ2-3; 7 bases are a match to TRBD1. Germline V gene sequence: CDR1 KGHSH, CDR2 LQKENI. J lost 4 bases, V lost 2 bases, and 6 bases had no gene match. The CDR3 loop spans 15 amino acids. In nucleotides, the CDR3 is TGTGCCAGCTCACCAGCGGTGACAGGGTCAGATACGCAGTATTTT. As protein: CASSPAVTGSDTQYF.

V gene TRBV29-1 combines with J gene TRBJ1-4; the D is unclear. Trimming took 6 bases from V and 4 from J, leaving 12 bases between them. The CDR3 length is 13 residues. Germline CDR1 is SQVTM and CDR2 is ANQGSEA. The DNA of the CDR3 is TGCAGCGTGGGGAGGCAAGTTAATGAAAAACTGTTTTTT. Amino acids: CSVGRQVNEKLFF.

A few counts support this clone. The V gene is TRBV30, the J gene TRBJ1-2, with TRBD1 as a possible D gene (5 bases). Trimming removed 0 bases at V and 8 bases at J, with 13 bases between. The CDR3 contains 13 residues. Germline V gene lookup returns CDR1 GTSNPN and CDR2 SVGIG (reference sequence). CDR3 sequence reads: CAWSVVQGNGYTF. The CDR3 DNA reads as TGTGCCTGGAGTGTAGTCCAGGGTAACGGCTACACCTTC.

In DNA form, the CDR3 reads TGTGCCAGCAGCTTAGCCTTGGCAGCGGATGATGAGCAGTTCTTC. Translated: CASSLALAADDEQFF. The chain couples TRBV7-9 to TRBJ2-1, with D maybe TRBD2 (5 bases). This CDR3 is built from 15 residues. Germline values: CDR1 SEHNR, CDR2 FQNEAQ (reference sequence). With 0 bases removed from V and 8 bases from J, the gap between germline ends came to 14 bases.

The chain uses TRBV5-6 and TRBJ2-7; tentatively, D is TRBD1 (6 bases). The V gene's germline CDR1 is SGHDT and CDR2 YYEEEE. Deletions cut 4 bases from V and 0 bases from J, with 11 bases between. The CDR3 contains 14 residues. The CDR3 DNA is TGTGCCAGCAGCCCCGGACAGAGCTCCTACGAGCAGTACTTC. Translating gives CASSPGQSSYEQYF.

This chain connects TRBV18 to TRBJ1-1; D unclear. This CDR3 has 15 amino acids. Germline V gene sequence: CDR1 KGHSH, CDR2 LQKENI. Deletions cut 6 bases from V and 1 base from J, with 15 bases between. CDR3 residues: CASSFDTARNTEAFF. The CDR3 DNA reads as TGTGCCAGCTCTTTTGATACGGCACGGAACACTGAAGCTTTCTTT.

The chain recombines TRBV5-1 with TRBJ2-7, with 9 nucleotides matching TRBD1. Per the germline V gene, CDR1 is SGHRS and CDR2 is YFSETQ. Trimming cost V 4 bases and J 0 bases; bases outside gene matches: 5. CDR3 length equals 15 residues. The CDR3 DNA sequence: TGCGCCAGCAGCCTCGGGACAGGGCTCTCCTACGAGCAGTACTTC. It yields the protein CASSLGTGLSYEQYF. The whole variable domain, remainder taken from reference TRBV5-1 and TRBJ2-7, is KAGVTQTPRYLIKTRGQQVTLSCSPISGHRSVSWYQQTPGQGLQFLFEYFSETQRNKGNFPGRFSGRQFSNSRSEMNVSTLELGDSALYLCASSLGTGLSYEQYFGPGTRLTVT.

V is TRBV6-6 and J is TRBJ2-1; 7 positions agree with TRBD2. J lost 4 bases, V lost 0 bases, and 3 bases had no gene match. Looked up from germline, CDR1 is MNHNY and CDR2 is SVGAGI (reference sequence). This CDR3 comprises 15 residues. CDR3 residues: CASSYSGGGYNEQFF. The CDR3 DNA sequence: TGTGCCAGCAGTTACTCGGGCGGGGGTTACAATGAGCAGTTCTTC.

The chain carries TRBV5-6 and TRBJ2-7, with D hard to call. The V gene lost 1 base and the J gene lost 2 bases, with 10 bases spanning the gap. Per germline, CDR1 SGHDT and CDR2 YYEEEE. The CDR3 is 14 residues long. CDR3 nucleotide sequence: TGTGCCAGCAGCTTGCACGGACGACCCTACGAGCAGTACTTC. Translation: CASSLHGRPYEQYF.

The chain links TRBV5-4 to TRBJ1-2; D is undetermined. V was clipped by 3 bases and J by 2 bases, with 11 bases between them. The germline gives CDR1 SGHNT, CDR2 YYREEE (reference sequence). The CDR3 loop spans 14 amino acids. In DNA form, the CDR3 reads TGTGCCAGCAGCTCCGGGGTAGGGAACTATGGCTACACCTTC. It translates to CASSSGVGNYGYTF.

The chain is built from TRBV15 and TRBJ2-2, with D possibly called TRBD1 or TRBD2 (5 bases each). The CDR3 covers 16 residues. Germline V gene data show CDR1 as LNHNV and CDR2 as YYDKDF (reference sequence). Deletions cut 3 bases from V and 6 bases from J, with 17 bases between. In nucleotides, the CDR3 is TGTGCCACCAGCAGGGGCCAGAGGGGAACGTCCGGGGAGCTGTTTTTT. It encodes CATSRGQRGTSGELFF.

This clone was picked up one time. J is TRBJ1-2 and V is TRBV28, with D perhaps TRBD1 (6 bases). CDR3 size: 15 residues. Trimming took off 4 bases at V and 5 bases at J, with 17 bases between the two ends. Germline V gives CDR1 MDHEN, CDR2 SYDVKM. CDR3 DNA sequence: TGTGCCAGCAGTTCACAGGGAACCATAGGGTATGGCTACACCTTC. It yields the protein CASSSQGTIGYGYTF.

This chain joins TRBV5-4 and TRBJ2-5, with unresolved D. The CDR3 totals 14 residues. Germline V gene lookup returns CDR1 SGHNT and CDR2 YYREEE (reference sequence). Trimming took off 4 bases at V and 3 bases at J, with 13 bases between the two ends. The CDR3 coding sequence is TGTGCCAGCAGCCCGGTAGGTTTAGAAGAGACCCAGTACTTC. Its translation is CASSPVGLEETQYF.

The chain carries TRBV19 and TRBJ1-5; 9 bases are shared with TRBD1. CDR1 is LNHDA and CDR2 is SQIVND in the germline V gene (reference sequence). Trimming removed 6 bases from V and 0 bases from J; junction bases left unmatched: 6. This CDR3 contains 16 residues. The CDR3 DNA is TGTGCCAGTAGAAGGACAGGGGATCGTAGCAATCAGCCCCAGCATTTT. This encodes CASRRTGDRSNQPQHF.

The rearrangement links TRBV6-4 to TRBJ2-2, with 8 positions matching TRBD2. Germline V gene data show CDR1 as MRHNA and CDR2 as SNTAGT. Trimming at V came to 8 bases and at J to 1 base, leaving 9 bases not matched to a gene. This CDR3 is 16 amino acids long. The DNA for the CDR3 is TGTGCCAGCCGAGCCGGGCTAGCGGGGAACACCGGGGAGCTGTTTTTT. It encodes CASRAGLAGNTGELFF.

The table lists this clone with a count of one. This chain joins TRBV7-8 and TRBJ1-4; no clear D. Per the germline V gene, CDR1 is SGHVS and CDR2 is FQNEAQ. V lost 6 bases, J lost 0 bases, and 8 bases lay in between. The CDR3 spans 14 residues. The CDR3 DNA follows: TGTGCCAGCAGAGTCGGGGCAACTAATGAAAAACTGTTTTTT. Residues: CASRVGATNEKLFF.

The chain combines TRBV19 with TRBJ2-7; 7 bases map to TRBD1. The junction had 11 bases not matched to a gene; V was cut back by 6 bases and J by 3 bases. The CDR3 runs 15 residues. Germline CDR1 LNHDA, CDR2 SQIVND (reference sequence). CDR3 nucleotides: TGTGCCAGTAGCGATCGACAGGGCCGCTACTACGAGCAGTACTTC. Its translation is CASSDRQGRYYEQYF.

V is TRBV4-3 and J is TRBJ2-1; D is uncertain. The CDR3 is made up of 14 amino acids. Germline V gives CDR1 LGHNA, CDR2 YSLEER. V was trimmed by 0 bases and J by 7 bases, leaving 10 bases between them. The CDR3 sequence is CASSQDPKLNEQFF. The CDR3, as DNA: TGCGCCAGCAGCCAAGACCCGAAGCTTAATGAGCAGTTCTTC.

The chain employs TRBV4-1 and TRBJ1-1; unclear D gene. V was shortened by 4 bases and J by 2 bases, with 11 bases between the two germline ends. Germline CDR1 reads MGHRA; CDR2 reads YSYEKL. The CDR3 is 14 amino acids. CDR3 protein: CASSRQDPNTEAFF. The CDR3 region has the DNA TGCGCCAGCAGCCGCCAAGATCCTAACACTGAAGCTTTCTTT.

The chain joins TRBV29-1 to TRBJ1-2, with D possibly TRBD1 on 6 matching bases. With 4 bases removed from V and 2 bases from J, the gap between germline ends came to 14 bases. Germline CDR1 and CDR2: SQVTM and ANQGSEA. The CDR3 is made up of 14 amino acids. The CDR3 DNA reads TGCAGCGTTGTTACTGGGGGCGAGAACTATGGCTACACCTTC. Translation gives CSVVTGGENYGYTF.

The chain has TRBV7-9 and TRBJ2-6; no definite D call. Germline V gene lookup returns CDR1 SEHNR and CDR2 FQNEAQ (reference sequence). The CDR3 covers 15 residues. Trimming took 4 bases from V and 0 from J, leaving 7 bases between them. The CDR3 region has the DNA TGTGCCAGCAGCTCCACTAACTCTGGGGCCAACGTCCTGACTTTC. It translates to CASSSTNSGANVLTF.